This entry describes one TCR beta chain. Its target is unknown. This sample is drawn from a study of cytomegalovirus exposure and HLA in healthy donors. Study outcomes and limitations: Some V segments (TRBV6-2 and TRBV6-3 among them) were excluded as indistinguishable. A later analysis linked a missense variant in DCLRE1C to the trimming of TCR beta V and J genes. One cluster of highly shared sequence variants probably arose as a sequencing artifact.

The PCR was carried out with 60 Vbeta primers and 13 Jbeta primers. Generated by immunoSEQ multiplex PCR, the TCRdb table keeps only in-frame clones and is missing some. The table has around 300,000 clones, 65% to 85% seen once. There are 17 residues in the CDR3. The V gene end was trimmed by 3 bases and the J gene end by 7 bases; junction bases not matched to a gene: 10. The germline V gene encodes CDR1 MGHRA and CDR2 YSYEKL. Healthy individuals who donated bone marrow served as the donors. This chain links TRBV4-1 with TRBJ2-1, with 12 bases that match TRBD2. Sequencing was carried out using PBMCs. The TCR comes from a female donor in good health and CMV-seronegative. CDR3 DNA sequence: TGCGCCAGCAGCCAGGGGCTACTAGCGGGAGGAGTAAATGAGCAGTTCTTC. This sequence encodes CASSQGLLAGGVNEQFF.